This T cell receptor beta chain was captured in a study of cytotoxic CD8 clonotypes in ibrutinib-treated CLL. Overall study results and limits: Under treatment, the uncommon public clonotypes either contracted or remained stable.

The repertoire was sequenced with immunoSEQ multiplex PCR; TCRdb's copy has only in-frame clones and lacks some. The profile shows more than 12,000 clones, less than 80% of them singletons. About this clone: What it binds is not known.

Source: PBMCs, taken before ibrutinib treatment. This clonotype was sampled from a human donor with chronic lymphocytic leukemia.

The CDR3 region is CASSDVQGLAGGLEQFF. Here the CDR3 DNA reads TGTGCCAGCAGTGACGTGCAGGGACTAGCGGGAGGGCTTGAGCAGTTCTTC. This chain connects TRBV6-1 to TRBJ2-1; TRBD2 agrees at 16 bases. Germline CDR1 is MNHNS and CDR2 is SASEGT. The CDR3 is 17 amino acids. The junction had 8 bases not matched to a gene; V was cut back by 3 bases and J by 9 bases.